Sequencing of this T cell receptor beta chain was carried out in a study of shared clonotypes between healthy human individuals. The wider study: Donors were a couple of women and a few men aged 18 to 49.

This clone was found a few times. Assay: immunoSEQ multiplex PCR; the TCRdb copy retains only in-frame clones and omits some. The sample includes 950,000 to 1,300,000 clones, more than 60% of them seen just once. Sample: memory CD4+ T cells sorted from blood. Subset meaning: CD45RA-negative fraction. The receptor was derived from a young man in good health.

CDR3 sequence reads: CASSFRAGSEDTIYF. CDR3 sequence (DNA): TGTGCCAGCAGCTTCCGTGCAGGGTCGGAGGACACCATATATTTT. The chain links TRBV7-2 to TRBJ1-3; a weak D match, TRBD1 (5 bases). CDR3 length equals 15 residues. Trimming left V 3 bases short and J 8 bases short, with 17 bases between. Germline V gene sequence: CDR1 SGHTA, CDR2 FQGNSA.